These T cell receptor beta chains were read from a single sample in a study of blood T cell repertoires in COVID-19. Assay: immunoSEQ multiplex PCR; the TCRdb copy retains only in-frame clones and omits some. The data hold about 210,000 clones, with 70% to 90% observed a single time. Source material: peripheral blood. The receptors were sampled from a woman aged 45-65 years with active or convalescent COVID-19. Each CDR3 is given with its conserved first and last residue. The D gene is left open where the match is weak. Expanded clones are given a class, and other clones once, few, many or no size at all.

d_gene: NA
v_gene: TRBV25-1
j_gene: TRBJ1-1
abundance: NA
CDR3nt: TGTGCCAGCAGTGAATATTCTAGGACTTTCTTT
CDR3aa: CASSEYSRTFF

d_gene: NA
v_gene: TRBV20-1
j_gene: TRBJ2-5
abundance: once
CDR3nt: TGCAGTGCTAGTAGCGGAACCGAGACCCAGTACTTC
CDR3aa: CSASSGTETQYF

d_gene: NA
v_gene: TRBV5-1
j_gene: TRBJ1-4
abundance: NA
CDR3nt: TGCGCCAGCAGCCCCGAGGGGGTTAATGAAAAACTGTTTTTT
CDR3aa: CASSPEGVNEKLFF

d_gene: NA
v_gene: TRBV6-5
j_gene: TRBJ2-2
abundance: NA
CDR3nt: TGTGCCACCTGGGGGGTGGGGGACACCGGGGAGCTGTTTTTT
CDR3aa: CATWGVGDTGELFF

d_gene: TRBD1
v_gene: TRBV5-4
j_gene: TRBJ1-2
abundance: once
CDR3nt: TGTGCCAGCAGCTCACCGAGGGGACAGGGGGTCGACGGCTACACCTTC
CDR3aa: CASSSPRGQGVDGYTF

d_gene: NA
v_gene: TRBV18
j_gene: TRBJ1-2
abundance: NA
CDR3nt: TGTGCCAGCTCACCAATTACCGGGTTGGGTGGCTACACCTTC
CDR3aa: CASSPITGLGGYTF

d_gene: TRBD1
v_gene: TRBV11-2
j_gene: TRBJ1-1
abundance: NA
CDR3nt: TGTGCCAGCAGCTTATTCAGGGGGCGGCTTACGAACACTGAAGCTTTCTTT
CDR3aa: CASSLFRGRLTNTEAFF

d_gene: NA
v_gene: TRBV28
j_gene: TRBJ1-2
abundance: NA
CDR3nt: TGTGCCAGCAGTTTAGGGCAGGGTTGGAGCTATGGCTACACCTTC
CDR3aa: CASSLGQGWSYGYTF

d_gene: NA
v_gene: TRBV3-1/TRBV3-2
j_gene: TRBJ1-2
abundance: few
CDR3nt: TGTGCCAGCAGCCGTGTAGGGGCCTCGGGCAACTATGGCTACACCTTC
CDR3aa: CASSRVGASGNYGYTF

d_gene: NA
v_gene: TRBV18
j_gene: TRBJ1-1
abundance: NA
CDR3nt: TGTGCCAGCTCAGGAAGAACGGGGGACACTGAAGCTTTCTTT
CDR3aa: CASSGRTGDTEAFF

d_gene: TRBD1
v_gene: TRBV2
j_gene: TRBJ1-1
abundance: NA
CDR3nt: TGTGCCAGCAGATGGGGAGAACAGGGGGGTGGCACTGAAGCTTTCTTT
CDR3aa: CASRWGEQGGGTEAFF

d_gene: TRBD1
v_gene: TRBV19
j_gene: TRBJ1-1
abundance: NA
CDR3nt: TGTGCCAGTACCATCGCAGGGACAGGGTTTGCCACTAAAGCTTTCTTT
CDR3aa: CASTIAGTGFATKAFF

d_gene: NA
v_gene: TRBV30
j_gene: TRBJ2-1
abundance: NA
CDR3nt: TGTGCCTGGAGTGTACGATTAGCTAGCAGAGACCATGAGCAGTTCTTC
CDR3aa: CAWSVRLASRDHEQFF

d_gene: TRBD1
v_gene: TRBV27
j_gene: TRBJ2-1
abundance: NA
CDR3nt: TGTGCCACCCGACAGGGGCGACCGTCCTACAATGAGCAGTTCTTC
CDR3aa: CATRQGRPSYNEQFF

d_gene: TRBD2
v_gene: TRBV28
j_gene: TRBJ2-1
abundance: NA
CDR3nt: TGTGCCAGCAAGGGGAGGGGAATCTACAATGAGCAGTTCTTC
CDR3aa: CASKGRGIYNEQFF

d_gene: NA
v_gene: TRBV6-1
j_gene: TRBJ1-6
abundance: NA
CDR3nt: TGTGCCAGCAGTGAACGGAGGGATTCACCCCTCCACTTT
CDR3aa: CASSERRDSPLHF

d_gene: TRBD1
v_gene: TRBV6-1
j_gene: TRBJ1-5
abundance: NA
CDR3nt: TGTGCCAGCAGTGAGACAGGGCTCTTCGGAAATCAGCCCCAGCATTTT
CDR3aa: CASSETGLFGNQPQHF

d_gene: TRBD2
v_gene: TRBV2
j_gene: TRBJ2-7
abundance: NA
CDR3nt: TGTGCCAGCAGTTCTAGCGGGGTCTCCTACGAGCAGTACTTC
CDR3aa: CASSSSGVSYEQYF

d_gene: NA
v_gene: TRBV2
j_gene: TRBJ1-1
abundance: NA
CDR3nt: TGTGCCAGCAGGGGGGGTAACAGATACACTGAAGCTTTCTTT
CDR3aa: CASRGGNRYTEAFF

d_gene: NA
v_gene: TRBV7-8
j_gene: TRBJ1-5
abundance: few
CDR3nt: TGTGCCAGCAGCTTAGCGGCAGGGAACAATCAGCCCCAGCATTTT
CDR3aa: CASSLAAGNNQPQHF

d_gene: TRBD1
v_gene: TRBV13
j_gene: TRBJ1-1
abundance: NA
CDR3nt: TGTGCCAGCCGCCTCCGGGGGGGCTTCGAGGGGGCTCTGAAAGCTTTCTTT
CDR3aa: CASRLRGGFEGALKAFF

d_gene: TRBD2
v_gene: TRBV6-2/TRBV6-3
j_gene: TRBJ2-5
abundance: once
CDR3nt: TGTGCCAGCAGTCCCACCGGGACTAGCGGGGAAGAGACCCAGTACTTC
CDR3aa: CASSPTGTSGEETQYF

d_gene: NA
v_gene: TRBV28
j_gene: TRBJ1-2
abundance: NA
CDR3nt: TGTGCCAGCCTTAGTGCCAAGGAAGACAGATTAAACTATGGCTACACCTTC
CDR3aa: CASLSAKEDRLNYGYTF

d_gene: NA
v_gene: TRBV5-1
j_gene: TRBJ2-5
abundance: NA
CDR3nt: TGCGCCAGCAGCTTGGACAACGCACAGACCCAGTACTTC
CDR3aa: CASSLDNAQTQYF

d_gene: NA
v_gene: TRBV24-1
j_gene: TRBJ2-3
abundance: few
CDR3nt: TGTGCCACCAGTGATTTAAGACAGAGCACAGATACGCAGTATTTT
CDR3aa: CATSDLRQSTDTQYF

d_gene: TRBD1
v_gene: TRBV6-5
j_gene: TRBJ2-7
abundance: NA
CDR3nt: TGTGCCAGCAGGAAGGGACAGGGGGCCTACGAGCAGTACTTC
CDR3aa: CASRKGQGAYEQYF

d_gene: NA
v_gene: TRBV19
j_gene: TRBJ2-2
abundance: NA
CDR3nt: TGTGCCACCGGACCCAGGGATACCGGGGAGCTGTTTTTT
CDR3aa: CATGPRDTGELFF